A single sample gave rise to the 30 T cell receptor beta chains below, sequenced in a study of T-cell memory formation after mild COVID-19. TCRdb reprocessed the 5' RACE reads with MiXCR, giving one entry per CDR3 protein. The profile shows 150,000 to 200,000 distinct CDR3 sequences, around a third of them singletons. Sequencing input: PBMCs or a T cell subset sorted from them (not recorded which). These receptors originate from an adult woman who had mild COVID-19 (a few samples of this study predate the infection). Cell type and time point are not known.

This rearrangement joins TRBV4-1 to TRBJ2-7, with D possibly being TRBD1 (5 bases). The ends were cut back, 4 bases at V and 6 bases at J, with 16 bases in the middle. The germline gives CDR1 MGHRA, CDR2 YSYEKL. This CDR3 has 14 residues. The CDR3 DNA reads TGCGCCAGCAGCCCGAGGCGGTTAGGGGCCGAGCAGTACTTC. This sequence encodes CASSPRRLGAEQYF.

The chain joins TRBV7-9 to TRBJ2-2, with unresolved D. Trimming cost V 1 base and J 1 base, with 7 bases left between them. The length of the CDR3 is 15 residues. Germline values: CDR1 SEHNR, CDR2 FQNEAQ (reference sequence). Here the CDR3 DNA reads TGTGCCAGCAGCTTAGGGGGAAAGAACACCGGGGAGCTGTTTTTT. It yields the protein CASSLGGKNTGELFF.

The chain joins TRBV24-1 to TRBJ2-1; D gene ambiguous. CDR1 and CDR2 from the germline V gene are KGHDR and SFDVKD. Between the trimmed V and J ends, which lost 4 bases and 7 bases, there was a span of 10 bases. The CDR3 has 13 residues. CDR3 nucleotides: TGTGCCACCAGTGACTATGACCGGAATGAGCAGTTCTTC. Translated, it gives CATSDYDRNEQFF.

The chain is built from TRBV19 and TRBJ2-7; 7 nucleotides align to TRBD2. This CDR3 spans 16 amino acids. CDR1 LNHDA and CDR2 SQIVND come from the germline V gene (reference sequence). The junction had 9 bases not matched to a gene; V was cut back by 1 base and J by 3 bases. The CDR3 nucleotides read TGTGCCAGTAGTATAGTTGACGACGGGGGGTTCTACGAGCAGTACTTC. Amino acid sequence: CASSIVDDGGFYEQYF.

This chain joins TRBV6-6 and TRBJ1-1; weak D call: TRBD1 (5 bases). Germline assignment: CDR1 MNHNY and CDR2 SVGAGI (reference sequence). The V gene lost 7 bases and the J gene lost 3 bases, with 24 bases spanning the gap. The CDR3 extends over 17 amino acids. This chain's CDR3 is CASIDPRAGKGYTEAFF. The CDR3 DNA reads as TGTGCCAGCATCGATCCCCGAGCGGGGAAGGGGTACACTGAAGCTTTCTTT.

This clonotype was seen a few times. The CDR3 region has the DNA TGTGCCACCAGTGAGGGCGGATACGAGCAGTACTTC. Translating it yields CATSEGGYEQYF. This chain joins TRBV24-1 and TRBJ2-7; D remains ambiguous. This CDR3 is built from 12 residues. V lost 4 bases and J lost 4, with 7 bases in between. CDR1 is KGHDR, CDR2 SFDVKD, per germline.

The V and J genes are TRBV6-4 and TRBJ1-2; a possible D gene is TRBD1 (5 bases). Per the germline V gene, CDR1 is MRHNA and CDR2 is SNTAGT. This CDR3 is 12 amino acids long. Between the trimmed V and J ends, which lost 0 bases and 8 bases, there was a span of 7 bases. The DNA for the CDR3 is TGTGCCAGCAGTGACTCGGGACTGGGCTACACCTTC. It encodes CASSDSGLGYTF.

The gene calls are TRBV5-8 and TRBJ2-1; the D gene is possibly TRBD2 (6 bases). Trimming took 1 base from V and 3 from J, leaving 11 bases between them. This CDR3 contains 15 residues. Germline CDR1 SGHTS, CDR2 YDEGEE. The CDR3 DNA is TGTGCCAGCAGCTTGAGCGGACTAAACTACAATGAGCAGTTCTTC. Its translation: CASSLSGLNYNEQFF.

The J gene is TRBJ2-3, the V gene TRBV27, with a tentative D call TRBD2 (6 bases). CDR1 is MNHEY and CDR2 is SMNVEV in the germline V gene (reference sequence). Trimming cost V 5 bases and J 0 bases, with 12 bases left between them. The length of the CDR3 is 15 residues. As DNA, the CDR3 is TGTGCCAGCAGTCCGGGAGACAGAAGCACAGATACGCAGTATTTT. Amino acids: CASSPGDRSTDTQYF.

CDR3 DNA sequence: TGTGCCATCAAGTCGGACAGTCCCTACGAGCAGTACTTC. Translating gives CAIKSDSPYEQYF. This chain uses TRBV10-3 with TRBJ2-7, with D perhaps TRBD1 (6 bases). This CDR3 is 13 amino acids long. CDR1 is ENHRY and CDR2 is SYGVKD in the germline V gene. V was trimmed by 7 bases and J by 2 bases, leaving 12 bases between them.

This clonotype counts as medium-sized. The chain has TRBV6-5 and TRBJ2-7; TRBD2 is a possible D gene (5 bases). The ends were cut back, 5 bases at V and 2 bases at J, with 13 bases in the middle. The CDR3 totals 14 residues. Germline loops: CDR1 MNHEY, CDR2 SVGAGI. Here the CDR3 reads CASSPLGGPYEQYF. CDR3 sequence (DNA): TGTGCCAGCAGTCCCCTAGGAGGCCCCTACGAGCAGTACTTC.

There are a few counts of this clonotype. The chain carries TRBV9 and TRBJ2-7; 15 bases align to TRBD2. The trim removed 0 bases at V and 6 bases at J, leaving 4 bases unmatched. The germline gives CDR1 SGDLS, CDR2 YYNGEE. This CDR3 has 16 residues. CDR3 sequence reads: CASSVDGLAGGREQYF. The CDR3 bases are TGTGCCAGCAGCGTAGACGGACTAGCGGGGGGGCGCGAGCAGTACTTC.

V usage is TRBV9 and J usage is TRBJ2-3; a possible D gene is TRBD1 (6 bases). The CDR3 consists of 14 residues. CDR1 is SGDLS, CDR2 YYNGEE, per germline. The V end was cut by 0 bases, the J end by 1 base, with 6 bases between. The CDR3 DNA reads as TGTGCCAGCAGCGTAGGACAGGGCACAGATACGCAGTATTTT. It yields the protein CASSVGQGTDTQYF.

The chain recombines TRBV5-1 with TRBJ1-4; D may be TRBD1 (6 bases). The CDR3 has 17 amino acids. Per the germline V gene, CDR1 is SGHRS and CDR2 is YFSETQ. V was clipped by 4 bases and J by 0 bases, with 16 bases between them. The CDR3 loop is CASSPGHLTATNEKLFF. The CDR3 DNA is TGCGCCAGCAGCCCGGGACATCTTACAGCAACTAATGAAAAACTGTTTTTT.

This clonotype was observed a handful of times. The CDR3 region has the DNA TGTGCCAGCGGAGGGTACGAGCAGTACTTC. As protein: CASGGYEQYF. The chain joins TRBV2 to TRBJ2-7; D possibly corresponds to TRBD2 (6 bases). Per germline, CDR1 SNHLY and CDR2 FYNNEI. CDR3 size: 10 residues. The V and J ends lost 8 bases and 4 bases respectively, with 6 bases between them.

V gene TRBV7-3 combines with J gene TRBJ2-3; TRBD2 agrees at 8 bases. The CDR3 has 16 amino acids. The germline CDR1 and CDR2 sequences are SGHTA and FQGTGA. The V gene end was trimmed by 5 bases and the J gene end by 0 bases; junction bases not matched to a gene: 7. CDR3 DNA sequence: TGTGCCAGCAGCCCATATAGCGGGGCTAGCACAGATACGCAGTATTTT. Translating it yields CASSPYSGASTDTQYF.

This clonotype was found once. The chain has TRBV7-9 and TRBJ1-1; 7 nucleotides match TRBD1. V shed 10 bases, J shed 1 base, and the junction held 6 bases outside the gene matches. Germline V lookup: CDR1 SEHNR, CDR2 FQNEAQ (reference sequence). This CDR3 has 13 residues. The CDR3 region is CATSRGPNTEAFF. The CDR3 DNA reads as TGTGCCACTTCGAGGGGGCCGAACACTGAAGCTTTCTTT.

The gene calls are TRBV4-3 and TRBJ2-1; a possible D gene is TRBD1 (5 bases). Germline values: CDR1 LGHNA, CDR2 YSLEER. This CDR3 contains 16 residues. The V end was cut by 0 bases, the J end by 13 bases, with 22 bases between. The CDR3 nucleotides read TGCGCCAGCAGCCAAGAAAGGGGCGAATTCGGAGAGACCCAGTTCTTC. Protein sequence: CASSQERGEFGETQFF.

This sequence joins TRBV20-1 and TRBJ2-7; D is possibly TRBD1 (5 bases). The length of the CDR3 is 14 residues. Trimming cost V 3 bases and J 3 bases, with 15 bases left between them. The germline gives CDR1 DFQATT, CDR2 SNEGSKA (reference sequence). CDR3 residues: CSASAATGLYEQYF. CDR3 in DNA: TGCAGTGCTAGCGCCGCCACAGGTCTCTACGAGCAGTACTTC.

This clonotype was seen a handful of times. The V gene is TRBV5-1, the J gene TRBJ2-1; 9 bases line up with TRBD1. The CDR3 consists of 15 residues. CDR1 and CDR2 (germline): SGHRS, YFSETQ. J gave up 3 bases and V 4 bases, and 5 bases lay outside the gene matches. CDR3 in amino acids: CASSPGTGFYNEQFF. CDR3 DNA: TGCGCCAGCAGCCCCGGGACAGGGTTCTACAATGAGCAGTTCTTC.

This clonotype turned up a few times. The chain is built from TRBV24-1 and TRBJ1-1, with 8 bases fitting TRBD1. V trimming: 9 bases; J trimming: 10 bases; junction bases outside the gene matches: 12. CDR1 is KGHDR, CDR2 SFDVKD, per germline. This CDR3 is 13 amino acids long. The DNA for the CDR3 is TGTGCCACCCAGAACCGGGGGACAGGCGTAGCTTTCTTT. It specifies CATQNRGTGVAFF.

The sample holds one count of this clonotype. V is TRBV6-2 or TRBV6-3 and J is TRBJ2-3, with D perhaps TRBD1 or TRBD2 (6 bases each). Germline V gene lookup returns CDR1 MNHEY and CDR2 SVGEGT. Trimming took 5 bases from V and 4 from J, leaving 13 bases between them. The CDR3 is 14 residues long. Here the CDR3 reads CASSEGGPADTQYF. For the CDR3, the DNA is TGTGCCAGCAGTGAGGGGGGCCCGGCAGATACGCAGTATTTT.

The table lists this clonotype with a few counts. The CDR3 bases are TGTGCCAGCAGCTTAGCCGATGGGAGTGAAGCTTTCTTT. Amino acid sequence: CASSLADGSEAFF. The chain uses TRBV7-9 and TRBJ1-1; D remains unclear. CDR3 length equals 13 residues. Trimming shortened V by 0 bases and J by 7 bases, and 9 bases separated the two germline ends. Germline assignment: CDR1 SEHNR and CDR2 FQNEAQ (reference sequence).

The chain's CDR3 is CASSLAVGLGGYEQYF. The CDR3 coding sequence is TGCGCCAGCAGCTTGGCCGTGGGATTGGGGGGCTACGAGCAGTACTTC. This rearrangement joins TRBV5-1 to TRBJ2-7; D is perhaps TRBD2 (6 bases). The CDR3 loop spans 16 amino acids. Per the germline V gene, CDR1 is SGHRS and CDR2 is YFSETQ. Trimming removed 0 bases from V and 3 bases from J, with 16 bases in between.

The V call is TRBV6-5, the J call TRBJ1-4; tentatively, D is TRBD1 (5 bases). The CDR3 length is 15 residues. Germline loops: CDR1 MNHEY, CDR2 SVGAGI. The ends were cut back, 2 bases at V and 4 bases at J, with 11 bases in the middle. In DNA form, the CDR3 reads TGTGCCAGCAGTTACGGGACTTACTTTAATGAAAAACTGTTTTTT. Protein product: CASSYGTYFNEKLFF.

The V call is TRBV5-1, the J call TRBJ1-2; tentative D call: TRBD1 (6 bases). Germline-derived CDR1 and CDR2 are SGHRS and YFSETQ. The CDR3 is 14 amino acids. The V gene lost 0 bases and the J gene lost 2 bases, with 8 bases spanning the gap. The CDR3 DNA reads as TGCGCCAGCAGCTTGGACCAGGGGAACTATGGCTACACCTTC. This encodes CASSLDQGNYGYTF.

The chain joins TRBV7-8 to TRBJ2-5, with 8 bases lining up with TRBD1. This CDR3 spans 16 amino acids. Per the germline V gene, CDR1 is SGHVS and CDR2 is FQNEAQ. The V and J ends lost 5 bases and 5 bases, in that order; junction bases with no gene match: 13. CDR3 residues: CASSTPRQGWEETQYF. The CDR3 region has the DNA TGTGCCAGCAGCACACCACGACAGGGGTGGGAGGAGACCCAGTACTTC. Full variable domain (rest looked up from reference TRBV7-8 and TRBJ2-5): GAGVSQSPRYKVAKRGQDVALRCDPISGHVSLFWYQQALGQGPEFLTYFQNEAQLDKSGLPSDRFFAERPEGSVSTLKIQRTQQEDSAVYLCASSTPRQGWEETQYFGPGTRLLVL.

This chain connects TRBV20-1 to TRBJ2-4, with no clear D. Trimming cost V 5 bases and J 4 bases, with 15 bases left between them. Germline V gives CDR1 DFQATT, CDR2 SNEGSKA (reference sequence). The CDR3 runs 14 residues. CDR3 in DNA: TGCAGTGCTGGGCCGCCCGGGCCGAAAAACATTCAGTACTTC. Encoded protein: CSAGPPGPKNIQYF.

This clonotype has a handful of counts. This chain links TRBV30 with TRBJ1-5; unclear D gene. This CDR3 region has 14 residues. Germline V gene data show CDR1 as GTSNPN and CDR2 as SVGIG (reference sequence). Trimming stripped 2 bases from V and 4 bases from J, with 12 bases between. This chain's CDR3 is CAWSNLGSNQPQHF. CDR3 bases: TGTGCCTGGAGTAATTTGGGATCGAATCAGCCCCAGCATTTT.

The rearrangement links TRBV7-9 to TRBJ2-7, with 7 bases identical to TRBD1. Germline lookup yields CDR1 SEHNR and CDR2 FQNEAQ (reference sequence). After removal of 4 bases from V and 2 bases from J, the junction contained 11 bases not matched to a gene. There are 16 residues in the CDR3. Here the CDR3 reads CASSSDRSIFTYEQYF. CDR3 coding DNA: TGTGCCAGCAGCTCGGACAGGTCGATCTTCACCTACGAGCAGTACTTC.